The entry that follows covers one TCR beta chain sequence. Germline CDR1 and CDR2: SGHTA and FQGTGA. This CDR3 region has 19 residues. V was pared by 4 bases and J by 0 bases, with 19 bases between. The repertoire was sequenced with immunoSEQ multiplex PCR; TCRdb's copy has only in-frame clones and lacks some. The table shows about 130,000 clones, with about nine tenths occurring only once. The sample originates from a study of T cell responses to AZD1222 COVID-19 vaccine. Source: peripheral blood, taken on day 0 of AZD1222 vaccination. This sequence joins TRBV7-3 and TRBJ2-6; D is undetermined. This TCR came from an adult in good health. CDR3 amino acids: CASSSPGRFSGSGANVLTF. CDR3 nucleotide sequence: TGTGCCAGCAGCTCCCCCGGCCGATTTTCGGGCTCTGGGGCCAACGTCCTGACTTTC.